This is a list of T cell receptor beta chains from one sample in a study of CD8 T cells in Susac syndrome. TCRdb fed the immunoSEQ multiplex PCR reads into MiXCR, producing one record per CDR3 protein. The sample holds hundreds of thousands of distinct CDR3 sequences, roughly 90% seen once. Sample: CD8+ T cells from PBMCs. All receptors derive from a human donor with multiple sclerosis. The conserved cysteine and the conserved F or W are not part of the CDR3 here. Fields, in order: V gene, J gene, CDR3 protein.

V gene: TRBV12-3/TRBV12-4; J gene: TRBJ1-5; CDR3 protein: ASKGTGYNQPQH
V gene: TRBV19; J gene: TRBJ1-2; CDR3 protein: ASSIGSGYT
V gene: TRBV7-9; J gene: TRBJ2-5; CDR3 protein: ASSFRLAGEETQY
V gene: TRBV2; J gene: TRBJ2-1; CDR3 protein: ASSEVEEIEEF
V gene: TRBV9; J gene: TRBJ2-2; CDR3 protein: ASSVADGELF
V gene: TRBV9; J gene: TRBJ2-2; CDR3 protein: ASSVEGSYTGELF
V gene: TRBV7-9; J gene: TRBJ1-4; CDR3 protein: AWRGPNEKLF
V gene: TRBV19; J gene: TRBJ2-1; CDR3 protein: ASRTEIGNEQF
V gene: TRBV14; J gene: TRBJ2-5; CDR3 protein: ASSQFHIQETQY
V gene: TRBV29-1; J gene: TRBJ2-3; CDR3 protein: SANPSGSEDTQY
V gene: TRBV5-1; J gene: TRBJ2-1; CDR3 protein: ASSPQEGPYNEQF
V gene: TRBV13; J gene: TRBJ2-7; CDR3 protein: ASSLAGNPEQY
V gene: TRBV9; J gene: TRBJ1-1; CDR3 protein: ASSVGGWSEAF
V gene: TRBV27; J gene: TRBJ2-4; CDR3 protein: ASMDRGEAKNIQY
V gene: TRBV27; J gene: TRBJ2-7; CDR3 protein: ASSVARFSYEQY
V gene: TRBV7-3; J gene: TRBJ2-2; CDR3 protein: ASSPGPYTGELF
V gene: TRBV4-2; J gene: TRBJ2-7; CDR3 protein: ASSQEGTGHGNYEQY
V gene: TRBV12-3/TRBV12-4; J gene: TRBJ2-6; CDR3 protein: ASRTTFYSGANVLT
V gene: TRBV7-9; J gene: TRBJ2-5; CDR3 protein: ASSIGGTQETQY
V gene: TRBV12-3/TRBV12-4; J gene: TRBJ1-5; CDR3 protein: ASSTGPNQPQH
V gene: TRBV20-1; J gene: TRBJ1-1; CDR3 protein: SARTVESNTEAF
V gene: TRBV4-2; J gene: TRBJ2-1; CDR3 protein: ASSQDEQEYNEQF
V gene: TRBV5-6; J gene: TRBJ1-2; CDR3 protein: ASSLREDYGYT
V gene: TRBV29-1; J gene: TRBJ2-5; CDR3 protein: SALGQGVETQY
V gene: TRBV7-9; J gene: TRBJ1-1; CDR3 protein: ASSLKNTEAF
V gene: TRBV29-1; J gene: TRBJ1-2; CDR3 protein: SVVSGTSGGYT
V gene: TRBV30; J gene: TRBJ2-1; CDR3 protein: AWSDLVGHVYNEQF
V gene: TRBV4-3; J gene: TRBJ2-1; CDR3 protein: ASSQGQGTDNEQF
V gene: TRBV7-2; J gene: TRBJ2-3; CDR3 protein: ASSLGVTLSTDTQY
V gene: TRBV29-1; J gene: TRBJ2-2; CDR3 protein: SVYTGELF
V gene: TRBV20-1; J gene: TRBJ1-1; CDR3 protein: SASPSGGQGVPGTEAF
V gene: TRBV4-2; J gene: TRBJ2-3; CDR3 protein: ASSANLAGADTQY
V gene: TRBV19; J gene: TRBJ1-1; CDR3 protein: ASMSGNTEAF
V gene: TRBV5-4; J gene: TRBJ2-5; CDR3 protein: ASSFLTLAGGTQETQY